The sequence of this TCR beta chain was determined in a study of T cell responses to AZD1222 COVID-19 vaccine. Data came from immunoSEQ multiplex PCR; TCRdb stores just in-frame clones and leaves some out. The sample yields approximately 100,000 clones, around 85% seen once. With V trimmed by 1 base and J by 3 bases, 5 bases remained unmatched. This CDR3 spans 16 amino acids. Germline lookup yields CDR1 ENHRY and CDR2 SYGVKD. The sequences come from peripheral blood, collected 28 days after the second AZD1222 dose. This clonotype was sampled from an adult who received the AZD1222 COVID-19 vaccine. This chain uses TRBV10-3 with TRBJ2-3; 9 bases agree with TRBD2. The CDR3 DNA follows: TGTGCCATCAGTGAGTGGGCTAGCGGGGATACAGATACGCAGTATTTT. Encoded protein: CAISEWASGDTDTQYF.